Reported below is one TCR beta chain. This clone has just a few counts. The antigen it recognizes is unknown. Within one base of it there is no much larger clone, and no base qualities were kept. The data originate from a study of blood T cell repertoires in COVID-19 (dated by TCRdb to 2020 to 2022). General notes on the study: Collaborator samples came from the United States, Italy and Spain and covered acute and convalescent phases of COVID-19. Where HLA class I and class II types were available, the types were taken from metadata supplied by the sample provider, not from assay-based typing. Deeply sampled blood TCRbeta repertoires from subjects exposed to, actively infected with, or recovered from COVID-19 were included in the dataset. The samples were drawn from two sources: the first 160 participants of the ongoing ImmuneRACE study, and 1,254 subjects contributed by 6 global collaborators. The sample metadata nearly always contained a de-identified subject ID, COVID-19 status, age in years and sex. The prospective study material was composed of cDNA or gDNA derived from T cells, B-cell-depleted T cells, or PBMCs. The repertoires were released in a freely available public database intended as a resource for research on the immune response to SARS-CoV-2. Broader findings and caveats from the paper: The amount of clinical and demographic metadata varied by source and participant and was provided uncurated.

The collaborating institutions used their own protocols to collect whole blood in K2EDTA tubes. Collaborator samples were shipped for TCRbeta analysis as frozen whole blood, isolated PBMCs, or DNA extracted from either sample type. The V and J ends are trimmed by 0 bases and 4 bases, leaving 7 bases between them. CDR1 and CDR2, looked up from the germline V gene (reference sequence), are LGHDT and YNNKEL. From the cysteine up to the phenylalanine, the CDR3 has a length of 14 residues. The retained sequence is limited to the CDR3, 42 bases, with the frame set at the first base. TCRbeta CDR3 regions were amplified from genomic DNA by means of the immunoSEQ Assay, a bias-controlled multiplex PCR. The original methods were these. Nucleated cell counts per sample were estimated from amplification of reference gene primers within the assay. Sequence reads were collapsed and filtered to measure the absolute abundance of every unique TCRbeta CDR3 rearrangement. For each sample, productive Simpson clonality was calculated by taking the square root of Simpson's diversity index across productive rearrangements. TCRdb holds this immuneACCESS table with in-frame rearrangements only. Some clones are missing; in checked studies, unresolved V genes explain under half, and the rest has no known cause. The V and J calls and clone size were taken over from that table, and D and trimming were inferred from the DNA. This sample lists 80,000 to 100,000 clones; 75% to 90% were detected once. About 17% of the sample is taken by the ten largest.

This receptor chain uses TRBV3-1 (or the pseudogene TRBV3-2) and TRBJ1-5; the D gene is perhaps TRBD1, on 5 matching bases. The specimen sequenced was peripheral blood. This receptor was obtained from a woman aged 80 or over with active or convalescent COVID-19. The sequenced DNA is TGTGCCAGCAGCCAAGAGGCAGGGAATCAGCCCCAGCATTTT. The encoded protein is CASSQEAGNQPQHF.